A selection of T cell receptor beta chains follows, all from one sample in a study of regulatory T cells in long-lasting Graves disease. MiXCR, applied by TCRdb to the multiplex PCR reads, yields one record per CDR3 protein. The repertoire holds approximately 400,000 distinct CDR3 sequences, with approximately 15% as singletons. This sample also appeared in a second study, on T cells in Graves' hyperthyroidism and ophthalmopathy.

Source: peripheral blood mononuclear cells (PBMCs), taken at new diagnosis, from a patient treated with antithyroid drugs. The receptors were gathered from a woman aged 40 to 49 with Graves disease. The CDR3 runs from the conserved cysteine through the conserved F or W. D genes are given only for firm matches. Size tells how often a clone was seen (once, few, many) or the class of an expanded clone, and some rows leave it out.

CDR3aa,CDR3nt,j_gene,abundance,d_gene,v_gene
CASSIQGFATNEKLFF,TGTGCCAGCAGTATACAGGGTTTCGCAACTAATGAAAAACTGTTTTTT,TRBJ1-4,-,-,TRBV27
CASSEENRLRYGAFF,TGTGCCAGCAGTGAAGAGAATAGGCTCAGGTATGGAGCTTTCTTT,TRBJ1-1,many,-,TRBV2
CASSPRSSGQQKLFF,TGTGCCAGCTCACCCCGTTCGTCTGGGCAGCAAAAACTGTTTTTT,TRBJ1-4,many,-,TRBV18
CATSRALQETQYF,TGTGCCACCAGCAGAGCCTTACAAGAGACCCAGTACTTC,TRBJ2-5,many,-,TRBV15
CAIRSGTGTYEQYF,TGTGCCATCAGGTCCGGGACAGGTACCTACGAGCAGTACTTC,TRBJ2-7,many,TRBD1,TRBV10-3
CASSLTAGVPETQYF,TGTGCCAGCAGCTTAACCGCGGGAGTCCCAGAGACCCAGTACTTC,TRBJ2-5,few,TRBD2,TRBV7-2
CASGFSSGTGNEKLVF,TGTGCTAGTGGTTTTTCTTCCGGGACAGGGAATGAAAAACTGGTTTTT,TRBJ1-4,-,TRBD1,TRBV12-5
CASSRTSGRALGETQYF,TGTGCCAGCAGCCGGACTAGCGGGAGGGCCTTGGGGGAGACCCAGTACTTC,TRBJ2-5,-,TRBD2,TRBV5-4
CASSLGEQGSNQPQHF,TGTGCCAGCAGCTTGGGGGAACAGGGTAGCAATCAGCCCCAGCATTTT,TRBJ1-5,few,-,TRBV7-9
CASSLAWASGSGNTQYF,TGTGCCAGCAGCTTGGCATGGGCTAGCGGGAGTGGAAATACGCAGTATTTT,TRBJ2-3,-,TRBD2,TRBV5-4
CASSLADGTGELFF,TGTGCCAGCAGCTTGGCGGACGGTACCGGGGAGCTGTTTTTT,TRBJ2-2,few,-,TRBV5-4
CASSVVGAGRAVGSYNEQFF,TGTGCCAGCAGCGTAGTCGGTGCGGGAAGGGCGGTAGGGTCCTACAATGAGCAGTTCTTC,TRBJ2-1,many,-,TRBV9
CASSEGLAGATSYEQYF,TGTGCCAGCAGTGAAGGACTAGCGGGAGCCACGTCCTACGAGCAGTACTTC,TRBJ2-7,many,TRBD2,TRBV6-1
CASIRQRNTEAFF,TGTGCCAGCATCAGACAGAGAAACACTGAAGCTTTCTTT,TRBJ1-1,many,-,TRBV6-1
CAISEQGSYEQYF,TGTGCCATCAGTGAGCAGGGCTCCTACGAGCAGTACTTC,TRBJ2-7,many,-,TRBV10-3
CASSAPEQGFVEQYF,TGTGCCAGCAGCGCGCCGGAACAGGGTTTTGTTGAGCAGTACTTC,TRBJ2-7,many,-,TRBV9
CASSFGTEGMEQYF,TGTGCCAGCAGTTTCGGGACAGAGGGGATGGAGCAGTACTTC,TRBJ2-7,few,TRBD1,TRBV28
CAWSVGQITEAFF,TGTGCCTGGAGTGTGGGACAAATCACTGAAGCTTTCTTT,TRBJ1-1,many,-,TRBV30